Below, 8 T cell receptor beta chains from the same sample are listed, as sequenced in a study of OX40 agonist ivuxolimab in advanced cancers. Using immunoSEQ multiplex PCR, the repertoire was profiled, and TCRdb retains in-frame clones only, with some absent. The sample lists some 96,000 clones; about 86% were seen once. The sequences come from CD4+ or CD8+ T cells sorted from blood, collected in a trial of the OX40 agonist ivuxolimab. The receptors originated from an adult with an advanced solid tumor such as melanoma, head and neck, liver or kidney cancer.

CDR3 DNA: TGTGCCAGCTCACCGGGGTTTGGCGAAAAACTGTTTTTT. This translates into CASSPGFGEKLFF. The V and J genes are TRBV18 and TRBJ1-4, with D hard to call. Germline V lookup: CDR1 KGHSH, CDR2 LQKENI. V was cut by 3 bases and J by 8 bases, with 10 bases left in between. This CDR3 comprises 13 residues.

J is TRBJ2-1 and V is TRBV2, with a possible D match to TRBD1 (5 bases). Deletions cut 5 bases from V and 5 bases from J, with 19 bases between. The CDR3 covers 16 residues. Germline V CDR1 and CDR2: SNHLY, FYNNEI. The CDR3 is CASSPLLVRQNNEQFF. The CDR3 nucleotides are TGTGCCAGCAGTCCTCTTCTTGTTCGACAGAACAATGAGCAGTTCTTC.

CDR3 protein: CASSDYREAQHF. As DNA, the CDR3 is TGTGCCAGCAGTGATTACCGGGAGGCCCAGCATTTT. The chain links TRBV25-1 to TRBJ1-5; D is undetermined. CDR1 is MGHDK, CDR2 SYGVNS, per germline. V was cut by 3 bases and J by 11 bases, with 11 bases left in between. This CDR3 spans 12 amino acids.

The chain recombines TRBV28 with TRBJ1-1; D not certain. There are 11 residues in the CDR3. Deletions cut 6 bases from V and 7 bases from J, with 9 bases between. Germline CDR1 is MDHEN and CDR2 is SYDVKM. As DNA, the CDR3 is TGTGCCAGCAGCGATCGATTTGAAGCTTTCTTT. It translates to CASSDRFEAFF.

The rearrangement uses TRBV25-1 and TRBJ1-3, with 8 bases that match TRBD1. In germline, CDR1 is MGHDK, CDR2 SYGVNS. This CDR3 contains 16 residues. V shed 6 bases, J shed 4 bases, and the junction held 11 bases outside the gene matches. CDR3 DNA sequence: TGTGCCAGCAGCCCGGAAATACAGGGGGGGGGAAACACCATATATTTT. It codes for CASSPEIQGGGNTIYF.

The rearrangement links TRBV9 to TRBJ1-4; TRBD1 aligns across 10 bases. After removal of 0 bases from V and 4 bases from J, the junction contained 0 bases not matched to a gene. Germline CDR1 and CDR2: SGDLS and YYNGEE. The CDR3 has 15 amino acids. Written as DNA, the CDR3 is TGTGCCAGCAGCGTAGGGACAGGGGGTAATGAAAAACTGTTTTTT. Translating gives CASSVGTGGNEKLFF.

The V gene is TRBV7-9, the J gene TRBJ1-1, with TRBD1 matching over 7 bases. CDR1 and CDR2 (germline): SEHNR, FQNEAQ (reference sequence). CDR3 length: 16 residues. V trimming: 5 bases; J trimming: 5 bases; junction bases outside the gene matches: 14. CDR3 residues: CASSPPDRVGLTEAFF. For the CDR3, the DNA is TGTGCCAGCAGCCCACCTGACAGGGTGGGGTTGACTGAAGCTTTCTTT. The entire variable domain, with the rest obtained from reference TRBV7-9 and TRBJ1-1, is as follows: DTGVSQNPRHKITKRGQNVTFRCDPISEHNRLYWYRQTLGQGPEFLTYFQNEAQLEKSRLLSDRFSAERPKGSFSTLEIQRTEQGDSAMYLCASSPPDRVGLTEAFFGQGTRLTVV.

This clone came up many times. The chain is built from TRBV6-4 and TRBJ2-3; tentative D call: TRBD2 (5 bases). V was trimmed by 6 bases and J by 2 bases, leaving 12 bases between them. Germline CDR1 MRHNA, CDR2 SNTAGT. The length of the CDR3 is 14 residues. CDR3 protein: CASRDTGITDTQYF. The CDR3, as DNA: TGTGCCAGCAGAGACACGGGAATCACAGATACGCAGTATTTT.